Following are 21 T cell receptor beta chains from one sample sequenced in a study of graft-versus-host responses after intestinal transplantation. Their antigens are not known. TCRdb's copy holds only in-frame clones and misses some; the assay was immunoSEQ multiplex PCR. The sample shows about 120,000 clones, roughly 91% of them seen only once. The sequences come from unstimulated CD4+ T cells sorted from spleen or lymph node cells, collected before intestinal transplant. Receptors were obtained from a human donor who received an intestinal transplant.

The V gene is TRBV18, the J gene TRBJ1-2; D is unclear. The V end was cut by 3 bases, the J end by 3 bases, with 20 bases between. This CDR3 spans 17 amino acids. Germline values: CDR1 KGHSH, CDR2 LQKENI. This chain's CDR3 is CASSPQWDDFLYYGYTF. The DNA for the CDR3 is TGTGCCAGCTCACCTCAATGGGATGACTTCCTATACTATGGCTACACCTTC.

The chain employs TRBV29-1 and TRBJ2-1; D is ambiguous. The CDR3 sequence is 15 residues long. Germline loops: CDR1 SQVTM, CDR2 ANQGSEA. The V end lost 5 bases, the J end lost 4 bases, and 18 bases lay between the germline ends. The CDR3 protein is CSVSPRRMGYNEQFF. CDR3 DNA sequence: TGCAGCGTTTCCCCCCGTCGGATGGGGTACAATGAGCAGTTCTTC.

This chain joins TRBV11-2 and TRBJ2-7, with 10 positions matching TRBD2. The germline CDR1 and CDR2 sequences are SGHAT and FQNNGV. This CDR3 is built from 15 residues. The J segment lost 2 bases and the V segment lost 3 bases, leaving 4 bases of the junction unmatched. The CDR3 nucleotides read TGTGCCAGCAGCTTGCGGACTAGCGGAACCTACGAGCAGTACTTC. Translating it yields CASSLRTSGTYEQYF.

This chain uses TRBV6-5 with TRBJ2-7; D is possibly TRBD2 (6 bases). This CDR3 contains 15 residues. The germline V gene encodes CDR1 MNHEY and CDR2 SVGAGI. Deletions cut 2 bases from V and 6 bases from J, with 17 bases between. The CDR3 DNA reads as TGTGCCAGCAGTTACGAGGGCGGGATGGCGGGCGAGCAGTACTTC. Translated, it gives CASSYEGGMAGEQYF.

This chain links TRBV7-2 with TRBJ2-7; TRBD1 is a possible D gene (5 bases). V dropped 1 base and J dropped 0 bases, with 10 bases sitting between them. The germline gives CDR1 SGHTA, CDR2 FQGNSA. The CDR3 runs 15 residues. The CDR3: CASSLVQGSSYEQYF. In nucleotides, the CDR3 is TGTGCCAGCAGCTTAGTGCAGGGAAGCTCCTACGAGCAGTACTTC.

The table lists this clone with a count of one. The V gene is TRBV6-6, the J gene TRBJ1-1, with a tentative D call TRBD1 (5 bases). In germline, CDR1 is MNHNY, CDR2 SVGAGI (reference sequence). There are 15 residues in the CDR3. V lost 6 bases and J lost 2, with 16 bases in between. This CDR3 is CASSLPRGGNTEAFF. The CDR3 DNA sequence: TGTGCCAGCAGCCTACCTCGGGGGGGAAACACTGAAGCTTTCTTT.

This sequence joins TRBV7-9 and TRBJ1-2; D not resolved. The CDR3 covers 15 residues. The germline V gene encodes CDR1 SEHNR and CDR2 FQNEAQ (reference sequence). The ends were cut back, 6 bases at V and 0 bases at J, with 14 bases in the middle. CDR3 DNA: TGTGCCAGCAGTAAGGTAGACGGCACTAACTATGGCTACACCTTC. It yields the protein CASSKVDGTNYGYTF.

This rearrangement joins TRBV15 to TRBJ2-1; TRBD1 is a possible D gene (6 bases). V dropped 2 bases and J dropped 9 bases, with 14 bases sitting between them. Germline lookup yields CDR1 LNHNV and CDR2 YYDKDF (reference sequence). The CDR3 contains 14 residues. CDR3 sequence (DNA): TGTGCCACCAGCAGAATCTTACAGGGAAGTGAGCAGTTCTTC. Translating it yields CATSRILQGSEQFF.

V is TRBV14 and J is TRBJ2-5; a weak D match, TRBD2 (6 bases). Deletions cut 4 bases from V and 12 bases from J, with 15 bases between. CDR3 size: 12 residues. Germline values: CDR1 SGHDN, CDR2 FVKESK. CDR3 nucleotides: TGTGCCAGCAGCCGGATGGGACTCCCGGAGTACTTC. Its translation is CASSRMGLPEYF.

V and J are TRBV27 and TRBJ1-5; D remains ambiguous. From germline, CDR1 is MNHEY and CDR2 SMNVEV (reference sequence). There are 12 residues in the CDR3. The V gene lost 4 bases and the J gene lost 4 bases, with 5 bases spanning the gap. The CDR3 nucleotides read TGTGCCAGCAGTTCTCTGAATCAGCCCCAGCATTTT. Its protein product is CASSSLNQPQHF.

V and J are TRBV10-2 and TRBJ1-5, with 7 bases matching TRBD1. J lost 2 bases, V lost 8 bases, and 0 bases had no gene match. This CDR3 has 12 residues. The germline V gene encodes CDR1 WSHSY and CDR2 SAAADI. CDR3 sequence: CASGTGNQPQHF. For the CDR3, the DNA is TGCGCCAGCGGGACAGGCAATCAGCCCCAGCATTTT.

V and J are TRBV27 and TRBJ1-4, with 7 bases fitting TRBD1. The germline V gene has CDR1 MNHEY and CDR2 SMNVEV (reference sequence). V lost 5 bases, J lost 8 bases, and 14 bases stayed unmatched. The CDR3 runs 16 residues. The CDR3 is CASSLYPPGQLEKLFF. DNA of the CDR3: TGTGCCAGCAGTCTATACCCGCCGGGACAGCTAGAAAAACTGTTTTTT.

This clone was observed a single time. The genes are TRBV7-2 and TRBJ1-2; D is perhaps TRBD1 (5 bases). V was cut by 6 bases and J by 4 bases, with 12 bases left in between. From germline, CDR1 is SGHTA and CDR2 FQGNSA. The CDR3 loop spans 13 amino acids. The CDR3 is CASRFMDIYGYTF. The CDR3 bases are TGTGCCAGCAGATTTATGGACATCTATGGCTACACCTTC.

The J gene is TRBJ2-2, the V gene TRBV18, with D unclear. The germline gives CDR1 KGHSH, CDR2 LQKENI. The V end was cut by 5 bases, the J end by 5 bases, with 9 bases between. CDR3 length: 13 amino acids. CDR3 nucleotides: TGTGCCAGCTCAGGCTCGGAGACCGGGGAGCTGTTTTTT. Protein sequence: CASSGSETGELFF. Full variable domain (outside the CDR3, taken from reference TRBV18 and TRBJ2-2): NAGVMQNPRHLVRRRGQEARLRCSPMKGHSHVYWYRQLPEEGLKFMVYLQKENIIDESGMPKERFSAEFPKEGPSILRIQQVVRGDSAAYFCASSGSETGELFFGEGSRLTVL.

This chain joins TRBV4-1 and TRBJ1-2; TRBD1 matches 7 bases. Germline CDR1 reads MGHRA; CDR2 reads YSYEKL. The CDR3 sequence is 16 residues long. V trimming: 3 bases; J trimming: 7 bases; junction bases outside the gene matches: 14. The CDR3 DNA is TGCGCCAGCAGCCAGGGCCGGGACAGACCTTTGGGTGGCTACACCTTC. As protein: CASSQGRDRPLGGYTF.

V and J are TRBV30 and TRBJ2-5, with D tentatively TRBD1 (7 bases). The CDR3 loop spans 16 amino acids. CDR1 is GTSNPN and CDR2 is SVGIG in the germline V gene (reference sequence). With 5 bases removed from V and 0 bases from J, the gap between germline ends came to 19 bases. The CDR3 DNA follows: TGTGCCTGGGGAGGGGAAAGAGGGGGCTACCAAGAGACCCAGTACTTC. Amino acid sequence: CAWGGERGGYQETQYF.

The chain uses TRBV6-5 and TRBJ2-2; TRBD1 matches at 7 bases. The CDR3 is 14 residues long. Germline V CDR1 and CDR2: MNHEY, SVGAGI. V dropped 6 bases and J dropped 2; count of bases not matched to a gene: 3. This CDR3 is CASRGQANTGELFF. The DNA of the CDR3 is TGTGCCAGCAGAGGACAGGCTAACACCGGGGAGCTGTTTTTT.

The chain employs TRBV15 and TRBJ1-5; D not certain. Germline-derived CDR1 and CDR2 are LNHNV and YYDKDF (reference sequence). This CDR3 contains 12 residues. V dropped 6 bases and J dropped 3 bases, with 6 bases sitting between them. The CDR3 is CATRTLNQPQHF. As DNA, the CDR3 is TGTGCCACCAGGACCCTCAATCAGCCCCAGCATTTT.

The sample holds one count of this clone. The rearrangement joins TRBV30 to TRBJ1-5; TRBD1 might be the D (5 bases). V shed 2 bases and J shed 6 bases, with 11 bases lying between them. This CDR3 has 13 residues. From germline, CDR1 is GTSNPN and CDR2 SVGIG (reference sequence). The CDR3 loop reads CAWSRGEGQPQHF. Written as DNA, the CDR3 is TGTGCCTGGAGTCGGGGGGAAGGTCAGCCCCAGCATTTT.

Here the CDR3 reads CASAGVTDTQYF. The DNA for the CDR3 is TGTGCCAGTGCAGGCGTGACAGATACGCAGTATTTT. This chain joins TRBV27 and TRBJ2-3; D gene unclear. The CDR3 runs to 12 residues. Trimming took 9 bases from V and 3 from J, leaving 10 bases between them. CDR1 is MNHEY and CDR2 is SMNVEV in the germline V gene (reference sequence).

The genes are TRBV7-3 and TRBJ2-1; 7 bases align to TRBD2. Germline V lookup: CDR1 SGHTA, CDR2 FQGTGA. The CDR3 runs 12 residues. J was trimmed by 9 bases and V by 8 bases; bases with no gene match: 7. The CDR3 protein is CASGRAAGEQFF. The CDR3 DNA is TGTGCCAGCGGGAGGGCCGCCGGTGAGCAGTTCTTC.